These 7 T cell receptor beta chains were sequenced from one sample in a study of human T cells and chemical hapten exposure. TCRdb passed the RACE reads through MiXCR, listing each CDR3 protein once. The table lists about 190,000 distinct CDR3 sequences, approximately 24% of them singletons. Time point noted: patch test 3, about 24 weeks after DPC sensitization. Treatment reported: therapeutic diphenylcyclopropenone sensitization with weekly scalp DPC. The sample here was whole blood, taken in connection with sensitization to the hapten diphenylcyclopropenone (DPC). The receptors derive from a woman in her thirties or forties with alopecia areata. Some clones in this sample may be carry-over from other donors' samples.

J is TRBJ2-1 and V is TRBV27; 8 nucleotides line up with TRBD1. The V and J ends lost 6 bases and 7 bases, in that order; junction bases with no gene match: 11. The germline V gene encodes CDR1 MNHEY and CDR2 SMNVEV (reference sequence). This CDR3 has 15 residues. The CDR3 region is CASSSRQGKWNEQFF. CDR3 in DNA: TGTGCCAGCAGCTCTCGACAGGGGAAGTGGAATGAGCAGTTCTTC.

The chain carries TRBV12-3 or TRBV12-4 and TRBJ2-2; TRBD2 agrees at 15 bases. The CDR3 extends over 14 amino acids. V shed 8 bases, J shed 6 bases, and the junction held 1 base outside the gene matches. The CDR3 DNA reads TGTGCCAGCGGACTAGCGGGAGGGGCCGGGGAGCTGTTTTTT. Residues: CASGLAGGAGELFF.

The chain is built from TRBV9 and TRBJ2-3; TRBD1 agrees at 7 bases. With 3 bases clipped from V and 1 base from J, the junction kept 8 bases outside the gene matches. The CDR3 consists of 16 residues. Germline CDR1 is SGDLS and CDR2 is YYNGEE. The CDR3 coding sequence is TGTGCCAGCAGCGCCCATCTCGGGACAGGCACAGATACGCAGTATTTT. It specifies CASSAHLGTGTDTQYF.

Concerning this clonotype itself: The final CDR3 position lacks the conserved phenylalanine or tryptophan, pointing to a likely read error. The V and J genes are TRBV4-2 and TRBJ2-1; no reliable D call. The V end lost 0 bases, the J end lost 1 base, and 10 bases lay between the germline ends. The CDR3 loop spans 16 amino acids. Looked up from germline, CDR1 is LGHNA and CDR2 is YNFKEQ. The CDR3 region has the DNA TGTGCCAGCAGCCAAGAGTATGTGACGTCCTACAATGAGCAGTTCTTA. Encoded protein: CASSQEYVTSYNEQFL.

This clonotype was detected a few times. The rearrangement links TRBV28 to TRBJ2-3; D perhaps matches TRBD2 (5 bases). The germline V gene has CDR1 MDHEN and CDR2 SYDVKM. The ends were cut back, 3 bases at V and 2 bases at J, with 9 bases in the middle. This CDR3 region has 14 residues. The DNA of the CDR3 is TGTGCCAGCAGTTTGCCCGGGATCACAGATACGCAGTATTTT. Amino acids: CASSLPGITDTQYF.

The chain links TRBV7-2 to TRBJ1-3, with D hard to call. Trimming cost V 5 bases and J 4 bases, with 12 bases left between them. The CDR3 sequence is 14 residues long. Germline CDR1 is SGHTA and CDR2 is FQGNSA. CDR3 coding DNA: TGTGCCAGCAGCCTGGCTAATTTGGGAAACACCATATATTTT. Its protein product is CASSLANLGNTIYF.

This clonotype was seen only a few times. The chain combines TRBV7-6 with TRBJ1-3; 9 nucleotides match TRBD1. Germline-derived CDR1 and CDR2 are SGHVS and FNYEAQ. V gave up 5 bases and J gave up 4 bases; unmatched junction bases: 9. This CDR3 spans 16 amino acids. DNA for the CDR3: TGTGCCAGCAGCAGGGGACAGGGCTCCGCCGGAAACACCATATATTTT. It translates to CASSRGQGSAGNTIYF.